What follows are 23 T cell receptor beta chains derived from one specimen sequenced in a study of shared clonotypes between healthy human individuals (dated by TCRdb to about 2020). Library method: the immunoSEQ multiplex PCR assay. TCRdb retrieved this table from immuneACCESS and kept in-frame rearrangements only. Not all clones are present; in checked studies, unresolved V genes account for under half, and no reason is known for the remainder. For this sample the table gives 2 million to 3 million clones, of which around nine tenths were detected only once. The top ten clones comprise more than 0.12% of the sample. Sequenced material: naive CD4+ T cells sorted from blood. Read against the paper, the sample's cell subset or site label means: CD45RA+ positively selected. These receptors came from a man younger than 30 in good health.

The rearrangement joins TRBV10-1 to TRBJ2-1; D might be TRBD1 (5 bases). Per the germline V gene, CDR1 is WNHNN and CDR2 is SYGVQD (reference sequence). The CDR3 has 14 amino acids. Trimming removed 2 bases at V and 4 bases at J, with 9 bases between. CDR3 sequence (DNA): TGCGCCAGCAGTGAGACAGGACGATACAATGAGCAGTTCTTC. Its translation is CASSETGRYNEQFF.

The chain recombines TRBV19 with TRBJ2-3; no clear D. CDR3 length: 14 amino acids. Germline V gene data show CDR1 as LNHDA and CDR2 as SQIVND (reference sequence). Trimming took 3 bases from V and 1 from J, leaving 8 bases between them. DNA for the CDR3: TGTGCCAGTAGTATCCGGGCTCGCACAGATACGCAGTATTTT. Translating gives CASSIRARTDTQYF. Combining the CDR3 with reference TRBV19 and TRBJ2-3 gives the whole variable domain DGGITQSPKYLFRKEGQNVTLSCEQNLNHDAMYWYRQDPGQGLRLIYYSQIVNDFQKGDIAEGYSVSREKKESFPLTVTSAQKNPTAFYLCASSIRARTDTQYFGPGTRLTVL.

This chain connects TRBV4-3 to TRBJ2-5; D might be TRBD1 (6 bases). The CDR3 has 14 amino acids. The germline V and J ends were trimmed by 6 bases and 5 bases, with 16 bases remaining between them. Per germline, CDR1 LGHNA and CDR2 YSLEER. DNA of the CDR3: TGCGCCAGCAGTAAGGGCGCAGGGGCCGAGACCCAGTACTTC. Its protein is CASSKGAGAETQYF.

The V and J genes are TRBV11-2 and TRBJ2-1, with D unclear. Trimming stripped 5 bases from V and 4 bases from J, with 9 bases between. The CDR3 covers 13 residues. Looked up from germline, CDR1 is SGHAT and CDR2 is FQNNGV. The CDR3 region is CASSPTSYNEQFF. CDR3 sequence (DNA): TGTGCCAGCAGCCCCACCAGTTACAATGAGCAGTTCTTC.

This clone has only one observation. V is TRBV11-3 and J is TRBJ2-3, with a possible D match to TRBD1 (6 bases). V was shortened by 4 bases and J by 7 bases, with 12 bases between the two germline ends. The CDR3 length is 13 residues. The germline gives CDR1 SGHNT, CDR2 YENEEA. CDR3 sequence reads: CASSSRDKHTQYF. The CDR3 region has the DNA TGTGCCAGCAGCTCCCGGGACAAACATACGCAGTATTTT.

V is TRBV2 and J is TRBJ1-6, with D unresolved. There are 13 residues in the CDR3. The ends were cut back, 2 bases at V and 13 bases at J, with 12 bases in the middle. Germline CDR1 SNHLY, CDR2 FYNNEI. CDR3: CASSERAVGPLHF. The CDR3 region has the DNA TGTGCCAGCAGTGAAAGGGCAGTTGGTCCCCTCCACTTT.

This clone has a handful of counts. Other DNA sequences from this sample encode an identical CDR3 as well. The chain combines TRBV4-3 with TRBJ1-2, with D tentatively TRBD1 (6 bases). There are 14 residues in the CDR3. V lost 0 bases, J lost 2 bases, and 7 bases lay in between. In germline, CDR1 is LGHNA, CDR2 YSLEER. As DNA, the CDR3 is TGCGCCAGCAGCCAAGAAACAGGGAACTATGGCTACACCTTC. This encodes CASSQETGNYGYTF.

This chain joins TRBV6-5 and TRBJ2-7; 8 bases fit TRBD1. V trimming: 0 bases; J trimming: 3 bases; junction bases outside the gene matches: 4. The CDR3 covers 15 residues. The germline V gene has CDR1 MNHEY and CDR2 SVGAGI. The DNA for the CDR3 is TGTGCCAGCAGTTACTCGAGGGGACAGGTCTACGAGCAGTACTTC. Translated: CASSYSRGQVYEQYF.

This clone was seen a handful of times. This sample includes further DNA sequences coding for the same CDR3. The chain joins TRBV5-4 to TRBJ2-5; TRBD1 is a possible D gene (5 bases). The CDR3 has 13 residues. The V end lost 0 bases, the J end lost 4 bases, and 7 bases lay between the germline ends. In germline, CDR1 is SGHNT, CDR2 YYREEE (reference sequence). CDR3 sequence reads: CASSLGQGETQYF. In DNA, the CDR3 is TGTGCCAGCAGCTTGGGCCAGGGAGAGACCCAGTACTTC.

This clone was counted a few times. The gene calls are TRBV27 and TRBJ1-1; D not resolved. The CDR3 length is 14 residues. Germline assignment: CDR1 MNHEY and CDR2 SMNVEV (reference sequence). Trimming shortened V by 6 bases and J by 4 bases, and 15 bases separated the two germline ends. The CDR3 coding sequence is TGTGCCAGCAGCGCCTTCGCGACGGCCACTGAAGCTTTCTTT. Protein product: CASSAFATATEAFF.

Note on this clone: Different DNA sequences within this sample yield the same CDR3. CDR3: CASSLVAGAMETQYF. The CDR3 nucleotides read TGCGCCAGCAGCTTGGTGGCAGGGGCCATGGAGACCCAGTACTTC. The chain combines TRBV5-1 with TRBJ2-5; a weak D match, TRBD1 (6 bases). The CDR3 has 15 amino acids. V was trimmed by 0 bases and J by 5 bases, leaving 14 bases between them. CDR1 is SGHRS and CDR2 is YFSETQ in the germline V gene.

This clone was observed a single time. The chain recombines TRBV5-6 with TRBJ1-1, with D unresolved. The length of the CDR3 is 16 residues. Trimming left V 1 base short and J 1 base short, with 14 bases between. Germline V gene lookup returns CDR1 SGHDT and CDR2 YYEEEE. CDR3 DNA sequence: TGTGCCAGCAGCTTGACGCGGTGGTTTCGGAACACTGAAGCTTTCTTT. Residues: CASSLTRWFRNTEAFF.

The genes are TRBV7-2 and TRBJ1-2, with unresolved D. The CDR3 length is 14 residues. Deletions cut 0 bases from V and 8 bases from J, with 13 bases between. Germline V gives CDR1 SGHTA, CDR2 FQGNSA. The CDR3, as DNA: TGTGCCAGCAGCTTAGCAGGGTTTCTCTCCGGCTACACCTTC. Amino acids: CASSLAGFLSGYTF.

The chain links TRBV28 to TRBJ1-1; TRBD1 agrees at 8 bases. Germline values: CDR1 MDHEN, CDR2 SYDVKM. Unmatched junction bases numbered 15, after V lost 4 bases and J lost 8 bases. The CDR3 totals 16 residues. CDR3 nucleotide sequence: TGTGCCAGCAGTTCGCTCCTGGGGATGGGGGACAGGGAAGCTTTCTTT. Encoded protein: CASSSLLGMGDREAFF.

This chain connects TRBV27 to TRBJ2-6; D is undetermined. Germline-derived CDR1 and CDR2 are MNHEY and SMNVEV (reference sequence). Trimming removed 2 bases at V and 6 bases at J, with 14 bases between. This CDR3 contains 16 residues. This CDR3 reads CASSLLTGRAANVLTF. CDR3 bases: TGTGCCAGCAGTTTACTCACCGGTAGGGCGGCCAACGTCCTGACTTTC.

This clone occurred a few times. Within the sample, other DNA sequences also encode this same CDR3. This sequence joins TRBV2 and TRBJ1-1; the D is unclear. This CDR3 region has 13 residues. The V and J ends lost 4 bases and 0 bases respectively, with 6 bases between them. CDR1 and CDR2 (germline): SNHLY, FYNNEI. In DNA, the CDR3 is TGTGCCAGCAGTGGGAGTTTGAACACTGAAGCTTTCTTT. The encoded protein is CASSGSLNTEAFF.

With respect to this clone: The sample carries other DNA sequences with the same CDR3. CDR3 nucleotides: TGTGCCAGCAGTTACAGAGGATCTGGGGCCAACGTCCTGACTTTC. Amino acids: CASSYRGSGANVLTF. V is TRBV6-6 and J is TRBJ2-6; D gene ambiguous. The CDR3 runs 15 residues. The V gene lost 2 bases and the J gene lost 1 base, with 6 bases spanning the gap. The germline CDR1 and CDR2 sequences are MNHNY and SVGAGI (reference sequence).

Points on this clone: Other DNA sequences within the sample encode an identical CDR3. The chain carries TRBV6-6 and TRBJ1-1, with a possible D match to TRBD1 (5 bases). The germline CDR1 and CDR2 sequences are MNHNY and SVGAGI (reference sequence). This CDR3 has 15 amino acids. V was shortened by 0 bases and J by 0 bases, with 8 bases between the two germline ends. CDR3 in amino acids: CASSYSAGVNTEAFF. CDR3 nucleotides: TGTGCCAGCAGTTACTCGGCGGGGGTGAACACTGAAGCTTTCTTT.

The chain links TRBV4-1 to TRBJ1-4; D is uncertain. The CDR3 totals 13 residues. V lost 0 bases and J lost 8, with 7 bases in between. Germline lookup yields CDR1 MGHRA and CDR2 YSYEKL. CDR3 DNA sequence: TGCGCCAGCAGCCAAGATCACGAAGAAAAACTGTTTTTT. Protein product: CASSQDHEEKLFF.

This clone was recorded once. The chain joins TRBV12-5 to TRBJ2-1, with D perhaps TRBD2 (6 bases). V dropped 7 bases and J dropped 5 bases, with 21 bases sitting between them. This CDR3 contains 16 residues. Germline V gene sequence: CDR1 LGHNT, CDR2 FRNRAP. CDR3 nucleotides: TGTGCTAGTGCCGCCGTAGGAGGGGCTTGGGACAATGAGCAGTTCTTC. Translated, it gives CASAAVGGAWDNEQFF.

This clone was detected only once. The identical CDR3 is also encoded by other nucleotide sequences in the sample. The chain combines TRBV29-1 with TRBJ2-2; D unresolved. Trimming stripped 3 bases from V and 7 bases from J, with 12 bases between. Germline assignment: CDR1 SQVTM and CDR2 ANQGSEA. The CDR3 runs 13 residues. In DNA, the CDR3 is TGCAGCGTTGAGGTAAGTCCGGTCGGGGAGCTGTTTTTT. Its protein product is CSVEVSPVGELFF.

J is TRBJ1-1 and V is TRBV5-1; no clear D. The CDR3 extends over 14 amino acids. CDR1 is SGHRS, CDR2 YFSETQ, per germline. Trimming removed 4 bases from V and 2 bases from J, with 12 bases in between. CDR3: CASSGRTENTEAFF. CDR3 DNA: TGCGCCAGCAGCGGAAGGACGGAAAACACTGAAGCTTTCTTT.

The chain combines TRBV11-2 with TRBJ2-3; D remains ambiguous. Germline assignment: CDR1 SGHAT and CDR2 FQNNGV. The CDR3 covers 12 residues. Trimming stripped 7 bases from V and 6 bases from J, with 11 bases between. As DNA, the CDR3 is TGTGCCAGCAACGACTTTGTGGATACGCAGTATTTT. Its protein product is CASNDFVDTQYF.